This entry lists 16 T cell receptor beta chains sequenced from one sample in a study of blood T cell repertoires in COVID-19. TCRdb's table, derived via immunoSEQ multiplex PCR, lists solely in-frame clones and lacks some. The profile covers just over 95,000 clones, with 82% appearing a single time and approximately 18% taken by the ten largest. Sequencing was carried out using peripheral blood. Source of these receptors: an older man with acute or convalescent COVID-19.

J is TRBJ2-7 and V is TRBV30; TRBD1 agrees at 11 bases. Trimming at V came to 5 bases and at J to 6 bases, leaving 3 bases not matched to a gene. CDR1 GTSNPN and CDR2 SVGIG come from the germline V gene (reference sequence). The CDR3 contains 12 residues. CDR3 sequence (DNA): TGTGCCTGGTCCGGGACAGGGGGCGAGCAGTACTTC. Its translation is CAWSGTGGEQYF.

The chain is built from TRBV9 and TRBJ2-7; tentatively, D is TRBD1 (6 bases). This CDR3 comprises 13 residues. The V end lost 4 bases, the J end lost 4 bases, and 12 bases lay between the germline ends. Germline V gene data show CDR1 as SGDLS and CDR2 as YYNGEE. The CDR3 reads CASSPGDGYEQYF. The CDR3 coding sequence is TGTGCCAGCAGCCCAGGGGACGGATACGAGCAGTACTTC. The full variable domain, rest sourced from reference TRBV9 and TRBJ2-7, is DSGVTQTPKHLITATGQRVTLRCSPRSGDLSVYWYQQSLDQGLQFLIQYYNGEERAKGNILERFSAQQFPDLHSELNLSSLELGDSALYFCASSPGDGYEQYFGPGTRLTVT.

The V and J genes are TRBV28 and TRBJ1-4; 8 bases agree with TRBD1. The CDR3 has 15 residues. Germline V gene data show CDR1 as MDHEN and CDR2 as SYDVKM. CDR3 sequence reads: CATNRGTGTNEKLFF. DNA of the CDR3: TGTGCGACGAACCGGGGGACAGGTACTAATGAAAAACTGTTTTTT.

The V gene is TRBV6-6, the J gene TRBJ1-4, with D perhaps TRBD1 (5 bases). CDR1 MNHNY and CDR2 SVGAGI come from the germline V gene (reference sequence). The ends were cut back, 6 bases at V and 0 bases at J, with 11 bases in the middle. This CDR3 contains 15 residues. The CDR3 here is CASRLDSATNEKLFF. The CDR3 coding sequence is TGTGCCAGCAGACTTGACAGCGCAACTAATGAAAAACTGTTTTTT.

J is TRBJ1-1 and V is TRBV29-1; 8 nucleotides match TRBD1. Per the germline V gene, CDR1 is SQVTM and CDR2 is ANQGSEA. V shed 6 bases and J 4 bases; nucleotides not matched to a gene: 7. The CDR3 has 13 amino acids. The CDR3 coding sequence is TGCAGCGTCCGGACAGGGTTTCGCACTGAAGCTTTCTTT. It specifies CSVRTGFRTEAFF.

This clone was detected once. V and J are TRBV6-5 and TRBJ1-5; the D gene is possibly TRBD1 (6 bases). The V end was cut by 8 bases, the J end by 0 bases, with 14 bases between. Germline V gives CDR1 MNHEY, CDR2 SVGAGI. This CDR3 has 15 residues. The CDR3 DNA follows: TGTGCCAGCTGCCGACAGGAGAATAGCAATCAGCCCCAGCATTTT. Its protein is CASCRQENSNQPQHF.

The rearrangement links TRBV7-2 to TRBJ2-5; D perhaps matches TRBD2 (5 bases). From germline, CDR1 is SGHTA and CDR2 FQGNSA. Trimming shortened V by 0 bases and J by 2 bases, and 10 bases separated the two germline ends. This CDR3 has 15 amino acids. Written as DNA, the CDR3 is TGTGCCAGCAGCTTAGCCCCTGTAGCGCAAGAGACCCAGTACTTC. Translation gives CASSLAPVAQETQYF.

V usage is TRBV4-3 and J usage is TRBJ1-4; D perhaps matches TRBD1 (5 bases). Germline V lookup: CDR1 LGHNA, CDR2 YSLEER. Trimming stripped 0 bases from V and 0 bases from J, with 14 bases between. This CDR3 has 18 residues. CDR3 loop: CASSQEGLAVATNEKLFF. The DNA of the CDR3 is TGCGCCAGCAGCCAAGAGGGGCTGGCAGTTGCAACTAATGAAAAACTGTTTTTT.

In its sample, this clone was seen a few times. The chain links TRBV5-6 to TRBJ1-5; 7 bases line up with TRBD1. Trimming took 2 bases from V and 4 from J; bases not matched to a gene: 6. This CDR3 is 15 amino acids long. CDR1 and CDR2 (germline): SGHDT, YYEEEE. Written as DNA, the CDR3 is TGTGCCAGCAGCTTTTATAACAGGGGAAATCAGCCCCAGCATTTT. This sequence encodes CASSFYNRGNQPQHF.

V and J are TRBV19 and TRBJ2-5, with TRBD1 as a possible D gene (5 bases). The germline V gene encodes CDR1 LNHDA and CDR2 SQIVND (reference sequence). The CDR3 extends over 12 amino acids. V dropped 6 bases and J dropped 4 bases, with 9 bases sitting between them. CDR3 protein: CASRQGRETQYF. CDR3 sequence (DNA): TGTGCCAGTAGGCAGGGCCGAGAGACCCAGTACTTC.

The chain uses TRBV28 and TRBJ2-7, with D possibly TRBD1 on 7 matching bases. Germline values: CDR1 MDHEN, CDR2 SYDVKM. V was pared by 3 bases and J by 11 bases, with 11 bases between. The CDR3 is made up of 11 amino acids. The CDR3 sequence: CASSFDREEYF. The CDR3 coding sequence is TGTGCCAGCAGTTTCGACAGGGAGGAGTACTTC.

V and J are TRBV5-1 and TRBJ1-5; D not resolved. The germline gives CDR1 SGHRS, CDR2 YFSETQ. The CDR3 runs 15 residues. V was trimmed by 0 bases and J by 0 bases, leaving 7 bases between them. Written as DNA, the CDR3 is TGCGCCAGCAGCTTGGGAGGATATAGCAATCAGCCCCAGCATTTT. It codes for CASSLGGYSNQPQHF.

The chain carries TRBV5-1 and TRBJ1-3; 7 nucleotides agree with TRBD1. Germline CDR1 SGHRS, CDR2 YFSETQ. The CDR3 runs to 15 residues. V lost 0 bases to trimming and J lost 3 bases; unmatched junction nucleotides: 3. CDR3 nucleotides: TGCGCCAGCAGCTTGGAGGGGGCGAGTGGAAACACCATATATTTT. Translating gives CASSLEGASGNTIYF.

The J gene is TRBJ1-5, the V gene TRBV6-1, with D perhaps TRBD1 (5 bases). Germline CDR1 is MNHNS and CDR2 is SASEGT. The CDR3 has 16 amino acids. Trimming took off 0 bases at V and 4 bases at J, with 13 bases between the two ends. CDR3 sequence reads: CASSEAWSGNNQPQHF. The CDR3 nucleotides are TGTGCCAGCAGTGAAGCGTGGTCAGGGAATAATCAGCCCCAGCATTTT.

The chain couples TRBV28 to TRBJ2-5; D gene unclear. V lost 6 bases to trimming and J lost 1 base, with 9 bases between them. Germline V gene sequence: CDR1 MDHEN, CDR2 SYDVKM. The CDR3 covers 13 residues. The DNA for the CDR3 is TGTGCCAGCAGACTCCCCGTCCAAGAGACCCAGTACTTC. Residues: CASRLPVQETQYF. The whole variable domain, filled in from reference TRBV28 and TRBJ2-5, reads DVKVTQSSRYLVKRTGEKVFLECVQDMDHENMFWYRQDPGLGLRLIYFSYDVKMKEKGDIPEGYSVSREKKERFSLILESASTNQTSMYLCASRLPVQETQYFGPGTRLLVL.

The CDR3 coding sequence is TGTGCCAGCAGTCGACAGACAGGGTCCTATGGCTACACCTTC. Residues: CASSRQTGSYGYTF. The gene calls are TRBV2 and TRBJ1-2, with 7 bases lining up with TRBD1. This CDR3 has 14 residues. V shed 5 bases, J shed 4 bases, and the junction held 7 bases outside the gene matches. CDR1 and CDR2 from the germline V gene are SNHLY and FYNNEI.